One sample yielded the 29 T cell receptor beta chains listed below, sequenced in a study of cytomegalovirus exposure and HLA in healthy donors. Researchers ran the PCR with 60 Vbeta and 13 Jbeta primers. This table comes from immunoSEQ multiplex PCR, and its TCRdb copy is limited to in-frame clones, with some not included. Among 120,000 or so clones listed, around 80% were seen once. The sequenced sample consisted of PBMCs. The receptors stem from a man aged 25 to 40 in good health and CMV-seropositive.

The chain carries TRBV4-3 and TRBJ2-7; tentative D call: TRBD1 (5 bases). Germline loops: CDR1 LGHNA, CDR2 YSLEER. This CDR3 spans 15 amino acids. With 1 base removed from V and 3 bases from J, the gap between germline ends came to 13 bases. The CDR3 DNA is TGCGCCAGCAGCCAAGCCCCCGAGACAGTCTACGAGCAGTACTTC. This sequence encodes CASSQAPETVYEQYF.

There are a few counts of this clone. The chain links TRBV7-6 to TRBJ1-2; 11 bases line up with TRBD1. This CDR3 comprises 15 residues. Germline assignment: CDR1 SGHVS and CDR2 FNYEAQ. J lost 6 bases, V lost 1 base, and 4 bases had no gene match. CDR3 in DNA: TGTGCCAGCAGCTTAGGGACAGGGGGCGCGCATGGCTACACCTTC. Protein: CASSLGTGGAHGYTF.

This rearrangement joins TRBV5-8 to TRBJ2-2, with 7 bases aligning to TRBD2. The CDR3 covers 13 residues. Germline trimming cut 6 bases from V and 4 bases from J; bases unmatched to any gene: 3. Germline V gene data show CDR1 as SGHTS and CDR2 as YDEGEE. The CDR3 DNA reads TGTGCCAGCAAGAGGACTAGCACCGGGGAGCTGTTTTTT. Translation: CASKRTSTGELFF.

The CDR3 nucleotides are TGTGCCAGCAGCTTAGGAGGGGTAGCGGGGGGAGCCTCCTACAATGAGCAGTTCTTC. Translating it yields CASSLGGVAGGASYNEQFF. The chain couples TRBV7-2 to TRBJ2-1, with 10 bases fitting TRBD2. Losses at the gene ends were 1 base for V and 0 bases for J; bases not matched to a gene: 9. CDR1 SGHTA and CDR2 FQGNSA come from the germline V gene. The CDR3 extends over 19 amino acids.

The chain combines TRBV7-2 with TRBJ2-3, with 8 bases aligning to TRBD1. The V segment lost 5 bases and the J segment 0 bases; nucleotides outside the gene matches: 16. Germline V gene sequence: CDR1 SGHTA, CDR2 FQGNSA. The CDR3 totals 19 residues. The CDR3 coding sequence is TGTGCCAGCAGCCAACAGCAGGGGGCAGAGTTATCTAGCACAGATACGCAGTATTTT. Amino acids: CASSQQQGAELSSTDTQYF.

The V and J genes are TRBV7-9 and TRBJ1-1, with a possible D match to TRBD1 (6 bases). The V gene lost 6 bases and the J gene lost 2 bases, with 16 bases spanning the gap. Germline CDR1 reads SEHNR; CDR2 reads FQNEAQ (reference sequence). The CDR3 is made up of 15 amino acids. The CDR3 reads CASRTLGADNTEAFF. CDR3 sequence (DNA): TGTGCCAGCAGAACTTTGGGGGCAGACAACACTGAAGCTTTCTTT.

The rearrangement links TRBV7-9 to TRBJ2-5; 9 nucleotides align to TRBD1. Germline-derived CDR1 and CDR2 are SEHNR and FQNEAQ (reference sequence). This CDR3 has 15 residues. Unmatched junction bases numbered 9, after V lost 5 bases and J lost 5 bases. The CDR3 here is CASSPIDRGSETQYF. As DNA, the CDR3 is TGTGCCAGCAGCCCGATTGACAGGGGGTCGGAGACCCAGTACTTC.

This chain connects TRBV4-3 to TRBJ2-7, with TRBD2 matching over 9 bases. Germline values: CDR1 LGHNA, CDR2 YSLEER. Trimming removed 4 bases from V and 6 bases from J; junction bases left unmatched: 7. The CDR3 contains 14 residues. The CDR3 DNA reads as TGCGCCAGCAGCCGACCTAGCGGGGAGGGCGAGCAGTACTTC. Translating it yields CASSRPSGEGEQYF.

The V call is TRBV5-4, the J call TRBJ2-1; D is possibly TRBD1 (6 bases). The CDR3 has 13 amino acids. Trimming removed 4 bases at V and 4 bases at J, with 9 bases between. Germline CDR1 is SGHNT and CDR2 is YYREEE (reference sequence). DNA for the CDR3: TGTGCCAGCAGCACAGGGCGATACAATGAGCAGTTCTTC. Translating gives CASSTGRYNEQFF.

The V gene is TRBV6-1, the J gene TRBJ2-1; a possible D gene is TRBD1 (5 bases). V gave up 5 bases and J gave up 4 bases, with 15 bases separating them. Germline values: CDR1 MNHNS, CDR2 SASEGT. This CDR3 contains 15 residues. This chain's CDR3 is CASSPKNRLYNEQFF. The CDR3 DNA is TGTGCCAGCAGTCCTAAAAACAGGCTATACAATGAGCAGTTCTTC.

This clone was seen a single time. The chain recombines TRBV6-5 with TRBJ2-1, with D hard to call. The V gene's germline CDR1 is MNHEY and CDR2 SVGAGI. The CDR3 consists of 11 residues. Deletions cut 6 bases from V and 4 bases from J, with 4 bases between. CDR3: CASSQYNEQFF. Here the CDR3 DNA reads TGTGCCAGCAGCCAGTACAATGAGCAGTTCTTC.

V is TRBV5-5 and J is TRBJ2-1; TRBD1 agrees at 7 bases. The CDR3 covers 16 residues. Trimming cost V 4 bases and J 0 bases; bases outside gene matches: 7. Germline V lookup: CDR1 SGHKS, CDR2 YYEKEE (reference sequence). The CDR3: CASSPTTGTSYNEQFF. CDR3 DNA: TGTGCCAGCAGCCCGACGACAGGGACCTCCTACAATGAGCAGTTCTTC.

This clone was recorded once. The V and J genes are TRBV19 and TRBJ2-7; D is ambiguous. This CDR3 comprises 14 residues. CDR1 is LNHDA and CDR2 is SQIVND in the germline V gene (reference sequence). Trimming removed 4 bases at V and 0 bases at J, with 10 bases between. The CDR3 spells CASSTTVSSYEQYF. CDR3 coding DNA: TGTGCCAGTAGTACTACAGTGAGCTCCTACGAGCAGTACTTC.

The chain uses TRBV10-3 and TRBJ1-5, with TRBD1 matching 7 bases. The CDR3 loop spans 14 amino acids. The junction had 7 bases not matched to a gene; V was cut back by 10 bases and J by 1 base. Germline V CDR1 and CDR2: ENHRY, SYGVKD. CDR3 region: CATRDSGSNQPQHF. CDR3 in DNA: TGTGCCACACGGGACAGCGGGAGCAATCAGCCCCAGCATTTT.

The genes are TRBV5-6 and TRBJ2-1; 7 bases are a match to TRBD2. Germline V CDR1 and CDR2: SGHDT, YYEEEE. The CDR3 length is 15 residues. The junction had 8 bases not matched to a gene; V was cut back by 1 base and J by 7 bases. The CDR3 loop reads CASSLLGVGGNEQFF. The CDR3 DNA follows: TGTGCCAGCAGCTTGTTAGGTGTGGGGGGGAATGAGCAGTTCTTC.

This chain uses TRBV10-3 with TRBJ1-5, with D possibly matching TRBD1 (6 bases). V was pared by 7 bases and J by 3 bases, with 25 bases between. This CDR3 has 18 amino acids. CDR1 is ENHRY, CDR2 SYGVKD, per germline. The CDR3 DNA follows: TGTGCCATCAACGGTAGAGGGGGGGCATTTCGGTCCAATCAGCCCCAGCATTTT. Its protein is CAINGRGGAFRSNQPQHF.

The chain combines TRBV7-6 with TRBJ2-7, with TRBD1 matching over 7 bases. The germline V gene encodes CDR1 SGHVS and CDR2 FNYEAQ. The CDR3 is made up of 14 amino acids. The ends lost 4 bases at V and 1 base at J; junction bases unmatched: 4. CDR3 amino acids: CASSSTGESYEQYF. CDR3 coding DNA: TGTGCCAGCAGCTCTACAGGGGAATCCTACGAGCAGTACTTC.

The J gene is TRBJ1-1, the V gene TRBV4-2; TRBD1 might be the D (6 bases). V shed 2 bases and J shed 4 bases, with 14 bases lying between them. The CDR3 is 15 amino acids. Germline V gene lookup returns CDR1 LGHNA and CDR2 YNFKEQ. The CDR3 nucleotides read TGTGCCAGCAGCCAAACCGGGACAACCCTCACTGAAGCTTTCTTT. It specifies CASSQTGTTLTEAFF.

The chain uses TRBV18 and TRBJ2-7; TRBD2 is a possible D gene (5 bases). V was pared by 2 bases and J by 3 bases, with 14 bases between. CDR3 length: 15 residues. Germline V gene sequence: CDR1 KGHSH, CDR2 LQKENI. CDR3 loop: CASSPSSRGGYEQYF. Written as DNA, the CDR3 is TGTGCCAGCTCACCAAGTTCCCGTGGAGGCTACGAGCAGTACTTC.

The chain employs TRBV11-2 and TRBJ2-5; TRBD2 aligns across 8 bases. Germline V gives CDR1 SGHAT, CDR2 FQNNGV. CDR3 length: 15 residues. Losses at the gene ends were 1 base for V and 6 bases for J; bases not matched to a gene: 7. The DNA of the CDR3 is TGTGCCAGCAGCTTAGGTGGACTAGCTAGGCAGACCCAGTACTTC. This translates into CASSLGGLARQTQYF.

This clone showed up just once. V is TRBV30 and J is TRBJ2-3; possibly TRBD1 for D (7 bases). Germline CDR1 and CDR2: GTSNPN and SVGIG (reference sequence). V lost 6 bases, J lost 1 base, and 14 bases lay in between. The CDR3 is 14 residues long. The CDR3 sequence: CACDGGGGTDTQYF. The CDR3 nucleotides are TGTGCCTGTGACGGAGGGGGCGGCACAGATACGCAGTATTTT.

This clone is a singleton in its sample. The rearrangement uses TRBV7-2 and TRBJ1-6, with 10 bases aligning to TRBD1. The V and J ends lost 5 bases and 10 bases, in that order; junction bases with no gene match: 11. CDR1 is SGHTA, CDR2 FQGNSA, per germline. The CDR3 is 16 amino acids. CDR3 residues: CASSPRGQGNGSPLHF. The CDR3 nucleotides are TGTGCCAGCAGCCCCAGGGGACAGGGGAACGGATCACCCCTCCACTTT.

This rearrangement joins TRBV29-1 to TRBJ2-1, with 11 bases lining up with TRBD1. This CDR3 region has 16 residues. V was clipped by 7 bases and J by 2 bases; unmatched bases: 10. Germline V CDR1 and CDR2: SQVTM, ANQGSEA. The CDR3 spells CSARGQGVSAYNEQFF. Written as DNA, the CDR3 is TGCAGCGCCCGGGGACAGGGGGTCAGCGCCTACAATGAGCAGTTCTTC.

The chain recombines TRBV6-1 with TRBJ1-2; 9 bases are shared with TRBD1. The CDR3 runs to 14 residues. CDR1 and CDR2 from the germline V gene are MNHNS and SASEGT. With V trimmed by 6 bases and J by 2 bases, 4 bases remained unmatched. CDR3 sequence: CASRGQGKNYGYTF. The CDR3 DNA reads as TGTGCCAGCAGGGGACAGGGCAAGAACTATGGCTACACCTTC.

The chain links TRBV2 to TRBJ1-5, with 9 bases fitting TRBD1. Germline-derived CDR1 and CDR2 are SNHLY and FYNNEI. The V and J ends lost 4 bases and 3 bases, in that order; junction bases with no gene match: 7. The CDR3 length is 16 residues. The CDR3 bases are TGTGCCAGCAGTGTTCCGGGACAGGGAACCAATCAGCCCCAGCATTTT. Translated: CASSVPGQGTNQPQHF. Using reference TRBV2 and TRBJ1-5 for the parts outside the CDR3, the full variable domain is EPEVTQTPSHQVTQMGQEVILRCVPISNHLYFYWYRQILGQKVEFLVSFYNNEISEKSEIFDDQFSVERPDGSNFTLKIRSTKLEDSAMYFCASSVPGQGTNQPQHFGDGTRLSIL.

This clone was observed a few times. The gene calls are TRBV30 and TRBJ2-3; D is perhaps TRBD2 (6 bases). Germline CDR1 and CDR2: GTSNPN and SVGIG (reference sequence). This CDR3 comprises 14 residues. V lost 3 bases to trimming and J lost 2 bases, with 12 bases between them. Here the CDR3 reads CAWRRRGFTDTQYF. The CDR3 bases are TGTGCCTGGAGGCGGCGGGGATTCACAGATACGCAGTATTTT.

The chain uses TRBV2 and TRBJ1-2; 11 bases map to TRBD1. Trimming removed 5 bases from V and 7 bases from J; junction bases left unmatched: 3. This CDR3 is 13 amino acids long. From germline, CDR1 is SNHLY and CDR2 FYNNEI. CDR3 DNA: TGTGCCAGCAGTTACGGGACAGGGGGTGGCTACACCTTC. As protein: CASSYGTGGGYTF. The whole variable domain, filled in from reference TRBV2 and TRBJ1-2, reads EPEVTQTPSHQVTQMGQEVILRCVPISNHLYFYWYRQILGQKVEFLVSFYNNEISEKSEIFDDQFSVERPDGSNFTLKIRSTKLEDSAMYFCASSYGTGGGYTFGSGTRLTVV.

The chain joins TRBV5-4 to TRBJ2-1; 7 bases match TRBD2. This CDR3 has 16 amino acids. The V segment lost 3 bases and the J segment 9 bases; nucleotides outside the gene matches: 15. CDR1 SGHNT and CDR2 YYREEE come from the germline V gene (reference sequence). The CDR3 coding sequence is TGTGCCAGCAGCTCGCCAAGTTTCCGGGGGGAATCTGAGCAGTTCTTC. It translates to CASSSPSFRGESEQFF.

This chain connects TRBV19 to TRBJ1-5, with a possible D match to TRBD1 (5 bases). CDR1 is LNHDA and CDR2 is SQIVND in the germline V gene (reference sequence). This CDR3 region has 13 residues. V dropped 9 bases and J dropped 0 bases, with 9 bases sitting between them. CDR3 sequence (DNA): TGTGCCAGAGACAGACGTAGCAATCAGCCCCAGCATTTT. Its translation is CARDRRSNQPQHF.